The sequence of this TCR beta chain was determined in a study of monozygotic twins with inflammatory bowel disease. Study-level findings and limits: Especially where disease activity was present, IBD patients had fewer clonotypes in common with others than healthy twins did. Healthy co-twins had higher TCRbeta inverse Simpson diversity than their IBD twins.

The CDR3 runs 15 residues. Comment on this clonotype: Antigen: not known.

Every TCR library drew on about 4,000 ng of total RNA. UMIs containing a 6-nucleotide sample barcode were added via template switching. TCRdb reprocessed the 5' RACE reads, keeping one entry per CDR3 protein, no DNA. The data show under 200,000 distinct CDR3 sequences, and the top ten clones hold 2% to 3%. The sample consisted of blood. The source is a human donor with ulcerative colitis or Crohn's disease, or a healthy co-twin of an affected twin (not recorded which). The chain employs TRBV21-1 and TRBJ1-1; TCRdb indicates TRBD1, and absent DNA this call remains unverified. TRBV21-1 is shown as a pseudogene. The CDR3 loop reads CASSKGTDPNTEAFF.